The clone carrying this T cell receptor beta chain was observed at least ten times. Its matching antigen is unknown. The diagnostic workup employed clinical symptoms, serum thyroxine, TRAb, thyroid ultrasound and orbital computed tomography. PBMCs were obtained from approximately 10 ml of fresh peripheral blood. Using RNA transcripts, the TCR beta CDR3 regions were amplified. An opening RT-PCR round employed HTBI primers and preceded a second-round multiplex PCR. Via MiXCR, TCRdb re-called the multiplex PCR reads, giving one row per CDR3 protein. This table has fewer than 650,000 distinct CDR3 sequences, about a fifth appearing once. This record belongs to a study of Graves' ophthalmopathy and Graves' hyperthyroidism. Findings and caveats of the study: The authors also found most expanded thyroid clonotypes above 0.001 frequency in blood.

The TCR sequence derives from a woman between 18 and 29 years old with stable Graves' hyperthyroidism. Some clones in this sample may be carry-over from other donors' samples. The sample consisted of peripheral blood.

CDR3 in amino acids: CASSLGQGAGSGANVLTF. CDR3 bases: TGTGCCAGCAGCTTGGGGCAGGGGGCAGGGTCTGGGGCCAACGTCCTGACTTTC. The chain employs TRBV7-3 and TRBJ2-6, with TRBD1 matching 8 bases. Trimming cost V 3 bases and J 1 base; bases outside gene matches: 8. Germline CDR1 and CDR2: SGHTA and FQGTGA. The length of the CDR3 is 18 residues.